This T cell receptor (beta chain) stems from a study of T cell changes during pregnancy in multiple sclerosis. Germline loops: CDR1 LGHNA, CDR2 YSLEER. Trimming cost V 2 bases and J 4 bases, with 12 bases left between them. CDR3 size: 15 residues. Sequenced by immunoSEQ multiplex PCR; TCRdb stores in-frame clones only, minus some. The sample consists of about 30,000 clones, about 92% of them appearing once. The V call is TRBV4-3, the J call TRBJ2-1; possibly TRBD1 for D (6 bases). This TCR derives from a female donor with multiple sclerosis, enrolled in a pregnancy study. Sample: CD4+ T cells from peripheral blood mononuclear cells, taken after pregnancy. CDR3 loop: CASSQTGTPYNEQFF. For the CDR3, the DNA is TGCGCCAGCAGCCAAACCGGGACACCATACAATGAGCAGTTCTTC.